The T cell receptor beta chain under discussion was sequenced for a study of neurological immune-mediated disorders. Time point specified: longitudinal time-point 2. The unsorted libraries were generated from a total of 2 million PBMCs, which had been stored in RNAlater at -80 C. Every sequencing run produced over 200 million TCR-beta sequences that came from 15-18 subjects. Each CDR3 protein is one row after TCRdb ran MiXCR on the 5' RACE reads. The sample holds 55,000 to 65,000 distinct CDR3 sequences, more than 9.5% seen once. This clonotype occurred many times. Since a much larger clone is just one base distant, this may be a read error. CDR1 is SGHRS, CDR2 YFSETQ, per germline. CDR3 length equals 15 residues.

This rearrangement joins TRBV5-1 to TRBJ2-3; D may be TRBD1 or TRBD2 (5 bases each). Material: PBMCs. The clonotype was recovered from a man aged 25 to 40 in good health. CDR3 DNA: TGCACCAGCAGGGAGAGACAGACCATCACAGATACGCAGTATTTT. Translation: CTSRERQTITDTQYF.